This T cell receptor beta chain was identified during a study of cytotoxic CD8 clonotypes in ibrutinib-treated CLL. For the study at large: In all, 10 to 11 patients were relapsed/refractory, some 14 were treatment-naive and 17 were IGHV unmutated. The samples contained 255,043 productive templates on average. They also contained an average of around 94,000 productive rearrangements. Points from the study as a whole: Before falling back toward baseline at progression, clonality had risen at the time of ibrutinib response. Few clonotypes were public, and these shrank or held steady under treatment.

Clones were read by immunoSEQ multiplex PCR, and TCRdb kept only the in-frame ones, dropping some. The profile covers 150,000 to 200,000 clones, with about 72% appearing a single time and roughly an eighth taken by the ten largest. Regarding this clone: The antigen remains undetermined.

CDR1 and CDR2 (germline): PRHDT, FYEKMQ (reference sequence). This CDR3 comprises 13 residues. V lost 3 bases and J lost 5, with 11 bases in between. The receptor comes from a human donor with chronic lymphocytic leukemia. The chain links TRBV13 to TRBJ2-7, with D possibly matching TRBD2 (5 bases). Sequencing was performed on PBMCs, taken after 24 months of ibrutinib treatment. The CDR3 loop reads CASSLTGNHEQYF. The CDR3 bases are TGTGCCAGCAGCTTGACGGGAAACCACGAGCAGTACTTC.